This T cell receptor beta chain was sequenced in a study of metastatic and nonmetastatic thyroid tumors. Background on the study: Repertoires were compared across blood and tumor or nodule tissue from malignant and benign thyroid patients.

Trimming cost V 5 bases and J 1 base; bases outside gene matches: 3. The CDR3 runs 14 residues. The germline V gene has CDR1 MNHNS and CDR2 SASEGT. This clone was counted between two and nine times. Its antigen is still unknown. The study's findings and limits: Reports indicated that malignant thyroid tumors showed significantly higher TCR beta diversity than benign nodules did, in blood and tumor.

Until they underwent thyroid surgery, no patient had received any treatment. Original methodology: The distant-metastasis classifier for papillary thyroid cancer was built from CDR3 differences across clinicopathological groups. TCRdb reanalyzed the PCR reads via MiXCR. V and J calls and clone size were set by TCRdb, not the authors. The sample has over 55,000 clones; under 30% are singletons. Sample: blood. The TCR originated in a female donor with papillary thyroid cancer or a benign thyroid nodule (not recorded which). Some clones in this sample may be carry-over from other donors' samples. This sequence joins TRBV6-1 and TRBJ2-5; TRBD2 matches at 8 bases. CDR3 DNA sequence: TGTGCCAGCAGTAAACTAGCGGTCCAAGAGACCCAGTACTTC. Protein product: CASSKLAVQETQYF.